This is a list of T cell receptor beta chains from one sample in a study of T cell responses to AZD1222 COVID-19 vaccine. Profiled with immunoSEQ multiplex PCR; TCRdb holds only in-frame clones, not every one. The repertoire holds roughly 150,000 clones, with roughly 90% as singletons. The source material was peripheral blood, sampled 28 days after the second AZD1222 dose. The receptors originated from an adult who received the AZD1222 COVID-19 vaccine. Each CDR3 is given with its conserved first and last residue. D genes are given only for firm matches. Clone size is shown for a subset of rows, as once, few, many or a class of expanded clone.

TRBD1,TRBJ1-4,TRBV18,.,TGTGCCAGCTCACCAGGCAGGGACAGGGTCGAAAAACTGTTTTTT,CASSPGRDRVEKLFF
.,TRBJ2-1,TRBV27,.,TGTGCCAGCAGTTTATTTCCACTACCTGAATACAATGAGCAGTTCTTC,CASSLFPLPEYNEQFF
TRBD1,TRBJ1-6,TRBV28,.,TGTGCCACCCTTAGGGCAGGGGGGAATTCACCCCTCCACTTT,CATLRAGGNSPLHF
TRBD1,TRBJ1-3,TRBV6-5,.,TGTGCCAGCAGTTCGGGACAGGGGGCAAACACCATATATTTT,CASSSGQGANTIYF
.,TRBJ2-5,TRBV10-2,.,TGCGCCAGCAGGCAATCGGAGACCCAGTACTTC,CASRQSETQYF
TRBD1,TRBJ1-4,TRBV7-9,.,TGTGCCAGCAGCCGGGACAGGGGGCGTGAGGAAAAACTGTTTTTT,CASSRDRGREEKLFF
TRBD1,TRBJ2-1,TRBV20-1,.,TGCAGTGCTAGTGACCGGGACAGGGGGCTCTATGAGCAGTTCTTC,CSASDRDRGLYEQFF
.,TRBJ1-1,TRBV27,.,TGTGCCAGCAGTTTCAGGGAGGGCACTGAAGCTTTCTTT,CASSFREGTEAFF
TRBD2,TRBJ2-3,TRBV7-3,.,TGTGCCAGCAGCTTTAGTAGCGGGAGAAGAGATACGCAGTATTTT,CASSFSSGRRDTQYF
.,TRBJ1-4,TRBV19,.,TGTGCCAGTAGTATTCGCGGTTCAACTAATGAAAAACTGTTTTTT,CASSIRGSTNEKLFF
TRBD2,TRBJ2-3,TRBV19,.,TGTGCCAGTAGTATTCGGACTAGCGGCACAGATACGCAGTATTTT,CASSIRTSGTDTQYF
.,TRBJ1-2,TRBV19,.,TGTGCCAGTACAGGGAACTATGGCTACACCTTC,CASTGNYGYTF
.,TRBJ2-7,TRBV3-1/TRBV3-2,.,TGTGCCAGCAGCCAACGATCCGACGAGCAGTACTTC,CASSQRSDEQYF
.,TRBJ1-2,TRBV15,.,TGTGCCACCAGCAGCACCCGAAAACAGGGAAACTATGGCTACACCTTC,CATSSTRKQGNYGYTF
.,TRBJ2-5,TRBV6-1,once,TGTGCCAGCAGTCGTCCCCCTCGGGAGACCCAGTACTTC,CASSRPPRETQYF
TRBD2,TRBJ2-7,TRBV7-9,.,TGTGCCAGCAGCCCGTGGACTAGCGAACCCTACGAGCAGTACTTC,CASSPWTSEPYEQYF
TRBD2,TRBJ2-7,TRBV28,.,TGTGCCAGCAGTTTAAATCTAGCGGTTTACGAGCAGTACTTC,CASSLNLAVYEQYF
.,TRBJ2-1,TRBV3-1/TRBV3-2,.,TGTGCCAGCAGCCATACGGGGGTGACCTACAATGAGCAGTTCTTC,CASSHTGVTYNEQFF
.,TRBJ1-4,TRBV5-5,.,TGTGCCAGCAGCACTCTGCCGCGTGGGAATGAAAAACTGTTTTTT,CASSTLPRGNEKLFF
.,TRBJ1-6,TRBV5-5,.,TGTGCCAGCAGCTTGGGGCAGGGAAATTCACCCCTCCACTTT,CASSLGQGNSPLHF
.,TRBJ2-2,TRBV9,.,TGTGCCAGCAGCGCCAGGAGGGCTGGCGGGGAGCTGTTTTTT,CASSARRAGGELFF
.,TRBJ2-7,TRBV4-2,few,TGTGCCAGCAGCCGGGGGACGGTCGATGCCTACGAGCAGTACTTC,CASSRGTVDAYEQYF
TRBD2,TRBJ2-5,TRBV12-3/TRBV12-4,.,TGTGCCAGCAGGGTAGCGGGGGTAGAGACCCAGTACTTC,CASRVAGVETQYF
.,TRBJ2-7,TRBV2,.,TGTGCCAGCAGTAGGACCTTATACGAGCAGTACTTC,CASSRTLYEQYF
.,TRBJ1-5,TRBV27,.,TGTGCCAGCAGGATACGGGGGAATCAGCCCCAGCATTTT,CASRIRGNQPQHF
TRBD2,TRBJ2-2,TRBV5-1,few,TGCGCCAGCAGCTTGTTGGGCGGGAGCGACACCGGGGAGCTGTTTTTT,CASSLLGGSDTGELFF
.,TRBJ2-7,TRBV7-9,.,TGTGCCAGCAGCTTAGTAGGGGGGGGAGCGCACTCCTACGAGCAGTACTTC,CASSLVGGGAHSYEQYF
.,TRBJ2-1,TRBV7-6,.,TGTGCCAGCAGCGATGGGCACTTAATCTACAATGAGCAGTTCTTC,CASSDGHLIYNEQFF
.,TRBJ2-7,TRBV5-1,.,TGCGCCAGCAGCTTGGATGTCCGAGGCGAGCAGTACTTC,CASSLDVRGEQYF
.,TRBJ2-3,TRBV9,.,TGTGCCAGCAGCGTTGGGCTGGGGCGCACAGATACGCAGTATTTT,CASSVGLGRTDTQYF
.,TRBJ2-1,TRBV28,.,TGTGCCAGCAGCCAGGGACCAAACAATGAGCAGTTCTTC,CASSQGPNNEQFF
.,TRBJ1-4,TRBV14,.,TGTGCCAGCAGCTTCGACAGAGTTAATGAAAAACTGTTTTTT,CASSFDRVNEKLFF
.,TRBJ2-7,TRBV7-9,.,TGTGCCAGCAGCTCGCCGGGACTGATCTACGAGCAGTACTTC,CASSSPGLIYEQYF
.,TRBJ1-3,TRBV3-1/TRBV3-2,.,TGTGCCAGCAGCCAAGATGGGGAAGCCGGAAACACCATATATTTT,CASSQDGEAGNTIYF
.,TRBJ1-2,TRBV19,once,TGTGCCAGTAGTCATCCGGCATTTTCTAACTATGGCTACACCTTC,CASSHPAFSNYGYTF
.,TRBJ2-5,TRBV14,.,TGTGCCAGCAGCCAACGGAGGGTAGAGACCCAGTACTTC,CASSQRRVETQYF
.,TRBJ1-4,TRBV29-1,few,TGCAGCGTTGTCTGGGACCTCCCAAGAACTAATGAAAAACTGTTTTTT,CSVVWDLPRTNEKLFF
.,TRBJ2-1,TRBV9,.,TGTGCCAGCAGCACCGATGGGGGGATCTACAATGAGCAGTTCTTC,CASSTDGGIYNEQFF
.,TRBJ1-5,TRBV9,.,TGTGCCAGCAGCCAATCAGGCTTTAGCAATCAGCCCCAGCATTTT,CASSQSGFSNQPQHF
TRBD2,TRBJ2-3,TRBV18,.,TGTGCCAGCTCACCTCAGACTAGCGCGGGTCCCGGGAACACAGATACGCAGTATTTT,CASSPQTSAGPGNTDTQYF
TRBD2,TRBJ2-7,TRBV5-4,.,TGTGCCAGCAGCTCGCAAGCGGGAGCGGTCTCCTACGAGCAGTACTTC,CASSSQAGAVSYEQYF
.,TRBJ1-1,TRBV11-3,.,TGTGCCAGCAGCTTAGATTATTCTGGTCAGGGGAGCACTGAAGCTTTCTTT,CASSLDYSGQGSTEAFF
.,TRBJ2-1,TRBV21-1,.,TGTGCCAGCAGCAACCTTGACAGGTTCTACAATGAGCAGTTCTTC,CASSNLDRFYNEQFF
.,TRBJ1-3,TRBV11-2,.,TGTGCCAGCAGCATCCTGGGATTAATATCTGGAAACACCATATATTTT,CASSILGLISGNTIYF
TRBD2,TRBJ2-3,TRBV7-8,.,TGTGCCAGCAGCTTAGATAGACTAGCGGGGGGCCCCACAGATACGCAGTATTTT,CASSLDRLAGGPTDTQYF